Described below is a single T cell receptor beta chain sequence and its context. This entry is derived from a study of blood T cell repertoires in COVID-19. Across the study: PBMCs, B-cell-depleted T cells, or T cells provided the cDNA or gDNA that made up the material.

The V segment lost 7 bases and the J segment 4 bases; nucleotides outside the gene matches: 7. CDR3 length: 13 amino acids. Germline CDR1 reads SEHNR; CDR2 reads FQNEAQ (reference sequence). In the authors' workflow: Amplification of reference gene primers was used by the study to estimate nucleated cell counts. Using immunoSEQ multiplex PCR, the repertoire was profiled, and TCRdb retains in-frame clones only, with some absent. V and J calls plus clone size are reproduced from that table; the DNA served to infer D and trimming. The table lists about 200,000 clones, around 81% of them singletons. V and J are TRBV7-9 and TRBJ2-7, with 7 nucleotides matching TRBD1. The TCR sequence derives from a woman in her sixties or seventies with acute or convalescent COVID-19. Sequencing was performed on peripheral blood. The CDR3: CASTLQGNYEQYF. CDR3 sequence (DNA): TGTGCCAGCACCCTACAGGGGAATTACGAGCAGTACTTC.